This T cell receptor beta chain comes out of a study of radiotherapy plus CTLA-4 blockade in lung cancer. The protocol was immunoSEQ multiplex PCR, while the TCRdb copy is restricted to in-frame clones and leaves out a portion. The table records around 120,000 clones, more than 65% of them present only once. Germline V gene sequence: CDR1 SNHLY, CDR2 FYNNEI. Trimming removed 5 bases at V and 3 bases at J, with 2 bases between. The CDR3 is made up of 11 amino acids. The chain employs TRBV2 and TRBJ2-1; no reliable D call. The TCR comes from a human donor with non-small cell lung cancer who had a partial response to radiotherapy plus ipilimumab. The specimen comprised peripheral blood, sampled from a patient treated with radiotherapy plus ipilimumab. The CDR3 loop is CASSLYNEQFF. Written as DNA, the CDR3 is TGTGCCAGCAGTCTCTACAATGAGCAGTTCTTC.